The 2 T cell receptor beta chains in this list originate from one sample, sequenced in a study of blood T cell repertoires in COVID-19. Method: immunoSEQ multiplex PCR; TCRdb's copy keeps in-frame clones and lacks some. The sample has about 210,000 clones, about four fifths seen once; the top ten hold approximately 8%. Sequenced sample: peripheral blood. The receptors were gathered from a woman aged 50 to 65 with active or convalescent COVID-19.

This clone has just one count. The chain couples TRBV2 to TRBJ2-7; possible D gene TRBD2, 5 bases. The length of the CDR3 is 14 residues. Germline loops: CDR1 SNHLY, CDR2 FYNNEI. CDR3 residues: CAGSGVGLTYEQYV. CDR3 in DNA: TGTGCCGGCAGTGGGGTAGGACTCACTTACGAGCAGTACGTC.

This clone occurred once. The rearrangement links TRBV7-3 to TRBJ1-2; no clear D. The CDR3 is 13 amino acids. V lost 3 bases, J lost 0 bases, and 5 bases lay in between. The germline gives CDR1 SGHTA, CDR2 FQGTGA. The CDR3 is CASSLFTNYGYTF. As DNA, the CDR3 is TGTGCCAGCAGCTTGTTTACTAACTATGGCTACACCTTC. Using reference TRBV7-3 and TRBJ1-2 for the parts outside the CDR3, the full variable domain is GAGVSQTPSNKVTEKGKYVELRCDPISGHTALYWYRQSLGQGPEFLIYFQGTGAADDSGLPNDRFFAVRPEGSVSTLKIQRTERGDSAVYLCASSLFTNYGYTFGSGTRLTVV.